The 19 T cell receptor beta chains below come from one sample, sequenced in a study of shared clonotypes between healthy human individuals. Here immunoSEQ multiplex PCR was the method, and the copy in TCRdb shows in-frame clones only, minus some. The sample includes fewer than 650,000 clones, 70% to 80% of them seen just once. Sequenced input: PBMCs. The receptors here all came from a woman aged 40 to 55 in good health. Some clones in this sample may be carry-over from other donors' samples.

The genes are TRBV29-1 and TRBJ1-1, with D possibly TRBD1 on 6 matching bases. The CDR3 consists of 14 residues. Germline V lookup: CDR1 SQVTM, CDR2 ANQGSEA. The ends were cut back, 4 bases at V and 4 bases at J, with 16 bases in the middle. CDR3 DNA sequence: TGCAGCGTTGGGATCTCAGGGGCGGGCACTGAAGCTTTCTTT. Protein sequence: CSVGISGAGTEAFF.

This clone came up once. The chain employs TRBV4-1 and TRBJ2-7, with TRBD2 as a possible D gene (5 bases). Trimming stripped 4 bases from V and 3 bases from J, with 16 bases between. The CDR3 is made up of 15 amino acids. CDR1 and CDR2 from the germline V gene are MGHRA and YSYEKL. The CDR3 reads CASSPHLLAIYEQYF. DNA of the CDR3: TGCGCCAGCAGCCCCCACCTCTTAGCGATCTACGAGCAGTACTTC.

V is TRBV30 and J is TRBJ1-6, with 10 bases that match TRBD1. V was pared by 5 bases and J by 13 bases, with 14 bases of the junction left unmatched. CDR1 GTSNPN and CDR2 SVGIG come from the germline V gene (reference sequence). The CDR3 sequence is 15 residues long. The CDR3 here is CAWGRFVGTGDPLHF. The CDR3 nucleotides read TGTGCCTGGGGGCGGTTCGTAGGGACAGGGGATCCCCTCCACTTT.

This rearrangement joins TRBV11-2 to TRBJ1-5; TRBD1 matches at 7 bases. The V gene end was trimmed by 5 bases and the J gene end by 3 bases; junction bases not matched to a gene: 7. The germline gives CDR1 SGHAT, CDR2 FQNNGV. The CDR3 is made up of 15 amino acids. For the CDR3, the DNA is TGTGCCAGCAGCCTCGCAGGGGGACCCAATCAGCCCCAGCATTTT. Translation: CASSLAGGPNQPQHF.

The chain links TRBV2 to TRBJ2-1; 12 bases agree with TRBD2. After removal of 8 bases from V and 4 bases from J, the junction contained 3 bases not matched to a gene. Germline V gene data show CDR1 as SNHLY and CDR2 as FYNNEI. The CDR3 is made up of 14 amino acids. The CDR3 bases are TGTGCCAGCCTCCTAGCGGGAGGGTACAATGAGCAGTTCTTC. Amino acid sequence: CASLLAGGYNEQFF.

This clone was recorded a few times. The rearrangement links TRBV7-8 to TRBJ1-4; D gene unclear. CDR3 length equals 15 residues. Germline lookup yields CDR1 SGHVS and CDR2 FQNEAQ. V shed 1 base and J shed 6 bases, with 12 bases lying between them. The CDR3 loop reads CASSLGSSFYEKLFF. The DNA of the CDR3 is TGTGCCAGCAGCTTAGGAAGCAGCTTTTATGAAAAACTGTTTTTT. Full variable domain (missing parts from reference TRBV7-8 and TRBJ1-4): GAGVSQSPRYKVAKRGQDVALRCDPISGHVSLFWYQQALGQGPEFLTYFQNEAQLDKSGLPSDRFFAERPEGSVSTLKIQRTQQEDSAVYLCASSLGSSFYEKLFFGSGTQLSVL.

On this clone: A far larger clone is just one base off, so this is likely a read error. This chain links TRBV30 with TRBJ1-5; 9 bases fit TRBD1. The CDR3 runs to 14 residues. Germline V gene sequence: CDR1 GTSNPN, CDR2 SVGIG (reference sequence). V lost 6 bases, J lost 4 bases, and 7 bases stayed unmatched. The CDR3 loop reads CACSTQGANQPQHF. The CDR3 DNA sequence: TGTGCCTGTAGTACACAGGGGGCGAATCAGCCCCAGCATTTT.

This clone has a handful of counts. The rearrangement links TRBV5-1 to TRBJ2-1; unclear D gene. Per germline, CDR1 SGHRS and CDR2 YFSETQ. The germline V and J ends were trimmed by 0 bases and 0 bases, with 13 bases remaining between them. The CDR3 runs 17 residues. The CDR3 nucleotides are TGCGCCAGCAGCTTGGATTATAGAGAGCGCTCCTACAATGAGCAGTTCTTC. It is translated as CASSLDYRERSYNEQFF. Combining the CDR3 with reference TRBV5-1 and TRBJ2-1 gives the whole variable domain KAGVTQTPRYLIKTRGQQVTLSCSPISGHRSVSWYQQTPGQGLQFLFEYFSETQRNKGNFPGRFSGRQFSNSRSEMNVSTLELGDSALYLCASSLDYRERSYNEQFFGPGTRLTVL.

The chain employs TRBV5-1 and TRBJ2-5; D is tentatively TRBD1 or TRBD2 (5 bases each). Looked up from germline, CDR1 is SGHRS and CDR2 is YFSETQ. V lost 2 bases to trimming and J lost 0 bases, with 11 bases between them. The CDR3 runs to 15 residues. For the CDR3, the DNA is TGCGCCAGCAGCTTATGGGGGAGTCACCAAGAGACCCAGTACTTC. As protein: CASSLWGSHQETQYF.

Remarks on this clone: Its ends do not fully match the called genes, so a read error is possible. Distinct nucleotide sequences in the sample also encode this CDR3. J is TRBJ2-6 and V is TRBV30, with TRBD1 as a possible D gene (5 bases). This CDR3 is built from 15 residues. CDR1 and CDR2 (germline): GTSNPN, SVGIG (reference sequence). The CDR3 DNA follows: TGTGCCTGGGTCCTGAGCTTCTCTGGGGCTAACGTCCTGACTTTC. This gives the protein CAWVLSFSGANVLTF.

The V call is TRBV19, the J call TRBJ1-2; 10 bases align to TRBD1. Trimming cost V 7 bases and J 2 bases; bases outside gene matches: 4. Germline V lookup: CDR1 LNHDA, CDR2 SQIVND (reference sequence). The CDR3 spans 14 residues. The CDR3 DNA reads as TGTGCCAGTAAAAGGACAGGGGGAAACTATGGCTACACCTTC. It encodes CASKRTGGNYGYTF.

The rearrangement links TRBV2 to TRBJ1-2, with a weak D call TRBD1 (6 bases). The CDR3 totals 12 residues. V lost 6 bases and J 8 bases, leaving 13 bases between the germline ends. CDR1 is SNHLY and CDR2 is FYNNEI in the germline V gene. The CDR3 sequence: CASSTTGRGYTF. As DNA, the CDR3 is TGTGCCAGCAGCACGACAGGTCGCGGCTACACCTTC.

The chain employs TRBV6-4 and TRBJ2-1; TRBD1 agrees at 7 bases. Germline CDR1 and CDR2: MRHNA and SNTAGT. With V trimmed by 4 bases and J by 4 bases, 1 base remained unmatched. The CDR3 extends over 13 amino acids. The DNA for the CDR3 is TGTGCCAGCAGTGCGGGACAGTACAATGAGCAGTTCTTC. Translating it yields CASSAGQYNEQFF.

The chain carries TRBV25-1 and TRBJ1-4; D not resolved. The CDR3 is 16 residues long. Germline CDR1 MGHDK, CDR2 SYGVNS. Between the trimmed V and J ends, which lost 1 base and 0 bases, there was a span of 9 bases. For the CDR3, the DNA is TGTGCCAGCAGTGAATCCCTCGGGGCAACTAATGAAAAACTGTTTTTT. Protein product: CASSESLGATNEKLFF.

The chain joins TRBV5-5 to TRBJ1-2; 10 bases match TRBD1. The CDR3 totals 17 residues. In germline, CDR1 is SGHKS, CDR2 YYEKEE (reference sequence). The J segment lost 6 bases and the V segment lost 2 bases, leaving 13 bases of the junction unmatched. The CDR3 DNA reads TGTGCCAGCAGCTTCTCGGGACAGGGGCTTGGCTATGATGGCTACACCTTC. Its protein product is CASSFSGQGLGYDGYTF.

CDR3 sequence: CASRAGGYGYTF. In nucleotides, the CDR3 is TGTGCCAGCAGAGCAGGGGGCTATGGCTACACCTTC. The chain combines TRBV28 with TRBJ1-2, with 7 bases aligning to TRBD1. The J segment lost 4 bases and the V segment lost 6 bases, leaving 2 bases of the junction unmatched. This CDR3 comprises 12 residues. The V gene's germline CDR1 is MDHEN and CDR2 SYDVKM.

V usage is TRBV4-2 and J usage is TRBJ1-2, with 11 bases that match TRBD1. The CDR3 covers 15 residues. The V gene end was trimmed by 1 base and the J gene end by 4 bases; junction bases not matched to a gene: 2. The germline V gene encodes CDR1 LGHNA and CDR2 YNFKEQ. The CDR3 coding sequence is TGTGCCAGCAGCCAAGGGGGACAGGGGGGCTATGGCTACACCTTC. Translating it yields CASSQGGQGGYGYTF.

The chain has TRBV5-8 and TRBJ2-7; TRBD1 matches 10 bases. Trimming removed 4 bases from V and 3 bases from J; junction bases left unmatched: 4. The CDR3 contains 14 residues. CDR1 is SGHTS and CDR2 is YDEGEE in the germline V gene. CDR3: CASSPGDRGYEQYF. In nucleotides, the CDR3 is TGTGCCAGCAGCCCCGGGGACAGGGGCTACGAGCAGTACTTC.

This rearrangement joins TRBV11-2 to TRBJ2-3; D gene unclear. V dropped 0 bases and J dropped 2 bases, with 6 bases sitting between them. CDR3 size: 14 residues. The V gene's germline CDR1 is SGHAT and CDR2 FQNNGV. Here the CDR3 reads CASSLEAHTDTQYF. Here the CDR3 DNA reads TGTGCCAGCAGCTTAGAAGCCCACACAGATACGCAGTATTTT.